This entry concerns a single T cell receptor beta chain. Its antigen is still unknown. Germline lookup yields CDR1 MNHNS and CDR2 SASEGT. V lost 3 bases and J lost 4; bases outside the gene matches: 10. The CDR3 is made up of 16 amino acids. This entry comes from a study of blood T cells in healthy people across ages. Study findings and constraints: As age increased, TCR beta diversity per million T cells fell in a roughly linear fashion.

Each sample yielded at least 6 million isolated PBMCs. Combining a sample-barcoded 5' primer with a J-beta primer mix, a second PCR ran for roughly 6 to 11 cycles. TCRdb used MiXCR to reprocess the 5' RACE reads, holding one entry per CDR3 protein. The table has about 1.6 million distinct CDR3 sequences, about 35% seen once. The clonotype was recovered from a woman aged 30 to 39 in good health. The sequencing sample was made of blood. The chain recombines TRBV6-1 with TRBJ1-2; 8 nucleotides match TRBD1. As DNA, the CDR3 is TGTGCCAGCAGTGAGGGGGGAGGGACAGGCTTCTATGGCTACACCTTC. Its translation is CASSEGGGTGFYGYTF.